This TCR beta chain was identified during a study of shared clonotypes between healthy human individuals. Deletions cut 4 bases from V and 3 bases from J, with 10 bases between. This CDR3 comprises 14 residues. CDR1 is MNHNS and CDR2 is SASEGT in the germline V gene. Note on this clone: Its matching antigen is unknown. Additional DNA sequences in this sample encode the identical CDR3.

Around 200 ng DNA, about 28,000 T cell genomes, went into each sorted-subset replicate PCR. Clones were sequenced by immunoSEQ multiplex PCR, and TCRdb holds only the in-frame ones, with some missing. The data hold around 2.5 million clones, with roughly 93% observed a single time. Whole-study results and caveats: Non-shared clonotypes displayed generation probabilities falling below those of clonotypes present in all four donors.

The J gene is TRBJ1-3, the V gene TRBV6-1; D ambiguous. The sequenced material came from naive CD4+ T cells from PBMCs. Subset: CD45RA+ positively selected. The TCR sequence derives from a man between 18 and 29 years old in good health. Some clones in this sample may be carry-over from other donors' samples. CDR3 protein: CASSAKDLGNTIYF. DNA of the CDR3: TGTGCCAGCAGTGCTAAGGATCTTGGAAACACCATATATTTT.